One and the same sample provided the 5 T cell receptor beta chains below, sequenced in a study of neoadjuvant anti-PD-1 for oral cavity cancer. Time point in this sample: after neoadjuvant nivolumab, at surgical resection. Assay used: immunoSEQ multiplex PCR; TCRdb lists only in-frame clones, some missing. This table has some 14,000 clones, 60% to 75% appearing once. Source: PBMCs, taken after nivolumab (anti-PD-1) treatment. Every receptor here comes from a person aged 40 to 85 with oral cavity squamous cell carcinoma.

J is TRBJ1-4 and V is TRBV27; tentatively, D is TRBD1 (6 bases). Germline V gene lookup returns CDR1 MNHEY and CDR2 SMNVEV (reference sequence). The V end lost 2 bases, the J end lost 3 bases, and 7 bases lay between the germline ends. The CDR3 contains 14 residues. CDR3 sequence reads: CASSLTGPNEKLFF. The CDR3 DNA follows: TGTGCCAGCAGTTTAACAGGGCCTAATGAAAAACTGTTTTTT. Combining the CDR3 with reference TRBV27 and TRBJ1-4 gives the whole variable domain EAQVTQNPRYLITVTGKKLTVTCSQNMNHEYMSWYRQDPGLGLRQIYYSMNVEVTDKGDVPEGYKVSRKEKRNFPLILESPSPNQTSLYFCASSLTGPNEKLFFGSGTQLSVL.

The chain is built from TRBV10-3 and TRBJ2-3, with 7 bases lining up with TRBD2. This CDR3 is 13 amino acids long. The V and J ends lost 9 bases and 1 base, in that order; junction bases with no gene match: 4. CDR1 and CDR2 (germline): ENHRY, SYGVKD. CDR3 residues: CAMGLAGTDTQYF. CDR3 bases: TGTGCCATGGGCCTAGCGGGCACAGATACGCAGTATTTT.

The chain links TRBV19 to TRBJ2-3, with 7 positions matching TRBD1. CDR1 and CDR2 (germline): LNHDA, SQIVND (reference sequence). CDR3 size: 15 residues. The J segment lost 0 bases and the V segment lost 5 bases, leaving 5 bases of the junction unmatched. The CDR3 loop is CASSETGASTDTQYF. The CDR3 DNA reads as TGTGCCAGTAGTGAAACAGGGGCAAGCACAGATACGCAGTATTTT.

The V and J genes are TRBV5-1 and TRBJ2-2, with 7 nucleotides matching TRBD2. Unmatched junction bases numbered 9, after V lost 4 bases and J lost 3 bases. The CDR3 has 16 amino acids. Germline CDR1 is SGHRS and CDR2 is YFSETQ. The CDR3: CASSQLGGRDTGELFF. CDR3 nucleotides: TGCGCCAGCAGCCAACTCGGGGGGAGAGACACCGGGGAGCTGTTTTTT.

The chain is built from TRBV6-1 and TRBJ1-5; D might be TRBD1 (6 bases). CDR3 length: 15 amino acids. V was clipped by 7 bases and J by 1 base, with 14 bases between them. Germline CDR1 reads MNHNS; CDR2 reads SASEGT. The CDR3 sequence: CASTLGHTSNQPQHF. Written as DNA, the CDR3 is TGTGCCAGCACCTTGGGACATACGAGCAATCAGCCCCAGCATTTT.